A single sample gave rise to the 13 T cell receptor beta chains below, sequenced in a study of T cell responses to AZD1222 COVID-19 vaccine. Some clones are missing from TCRdb's copy, which holds only in-frame ones; the method was immunoSEQ multiplex PCR. This table holds 90,000 to 120,000 clones, around nine tenths found once. This sample comprised peripheral blood, obtained on day 0 of AZD1222 vaccination. The receptor source for this set is an adult in good health.

The chain has TRBV3-1 (or the pseudogene TRBV3-2) and TRBJ2-7; 9 bases are shared with TRBD1. Trimming took 4 bases from V and 3 from J; bases not matched to a gene: 4. Germline-derived CDR1 and CDR2 are LGHDT and YNNKEL (reference sequence). The CDR3 is 14 amino acids. Here the CDR3 reads CASSPWTGDYEQYF. CDR3 nucleotides: TGTGCCAGCAGCCCCTGGACAGGGGACTACGAGCAGTACTTC.

The chain employs TRBV7-8 and TRBJ2-2, with TRBD2 as a possible D gene (6 bases). V was pared by 2 bases and J by 5 bases, with 15 bases between. The CDR3 is made up of 16 amino acids. Looked up from germline, CDR1 is SGHVS and CDR2 is FQNEAQ. The CDR3 spells CASSLYAGRGTGELFF. The CDR3 DNA sequence: TGTGCCAGCAGCTTATACGCGGGGAGAGGAACCGGGGAGCTGTTTTTT.

The chain carries TRBV7-9 and TRBJ1-1; D ambiguous. CDR1 is SEHNR, CDR2 FQNEAQ, per germline (reference sequence). CDR3 length equals 12 residues. The ends were cut back, 2 bases at V and 8 bases at J, with 9 bases in the middle. The CDR3 DNA reads as TGTGCCAGCAGCTTACTCAGTGCGGAAGCTTTCTTT. It is translated as CASSLLSAEAFF.

The DNA for the CDR3 is TGCGCCAGCAGATCCGCCAGGGCTTTAGGAAATGAGCAGTTCTTC. Encoded protein: CASRSARALGNEQFF. This rearrangement joins TRBV5-1 to TRBJ2-1; D is perhaps TRBD1 (5 bases). This CDR3 contains 15 residues. CDR1 is SGHRS, CDR2 YFSETQ, per germline. Trimming took off 5 bases at V and 7 bases at J, with 19 bases between the two ends. Complete variable domain (other parts from reference TRBV5-1 and TRBJ2-1): KAGVTQTPRYLIKTRGQQVTLSCSPISGHRSVSWYQQTPGQGLQFLFEYFSETQRNKGNFPGRFSGRQFSNSRSEMNVSTLELGDSALYLCASRSARALGNEQFFGPGTRLTVL.

This clone was seen only a few times. The rearrangement joins TRBV5-1 to TRBJ2-1; 8 positions match TRBD1. The V gene's germline CDR1 is SGHRS and CDR2 YFSETQ. CDR3 size: 15 residues. V gave up 4 bases and J gave up 2 bases; unmatched junction bases: 5. CDR3: CASSTSGQAYNEQFF. In DNA, the CDR3 is TGCGCCAGCAGCACCTCGGGACAGGCCTACAATGAGCAGTTCTTC.

The CDR3 region has the DNA TGTGCCAGCAGCCACAACACCGGGGAGCTGTTTTTT. Translated: CASSHNTGELFF. The genes are TRBV3-1 (or the pseudogene TRBV3-2) and TRBJ2-2; D gene ambiguous. The CDR3 covers 12 residues. V was cut by 3 bases and J by 2 bases, with 1 base left in between. CDR1 is LGHDT, CDR2 YNNKEL, per germline (reference sequence).

V is TRBV5-1 and J is TRBJ1-1; D not resolved. Trimming stripped 3 bases from V and 4 bases from J, with 19 bases between. Germline V gene lookup returns CDR1 SGHRS and CDR2 YFSETQ. This CDR3 contains 16 residues. In DNA form, the CDR3 reads TGCGCCAGCAGCTACACCCCCGGGTTACGGGGCACTGAAGCTTTCTTT. It yields the protein CASSYTPGLRGTEAFF.

The chain joins TRBV7-2 to TRBJ1-3, with TRBD1 matching 9 bases. The germline V gene has CDR1 SGHTA and CDR2 FQGNSA. CDR3 length equals 16 residues. V trimming: 4 bases; J trimming: 3 bases; junction bases outside the gene matches: 7. The CDR3 region is CASSSTGGASGNTIYF. CDR3 DNA sequence: TGTGCCAGCAGCTCCACAGGGGGCGCGAGTGGAAACACCATATATTTT.

This chain links TRBV20-1 with TRBJ2-7, with 7 bases that match TRBD2. V dropped 3 bases and J dropped 4; count of bases not matched to a gene: 9. The CDR3 runs 14 residues. CDR1 and CDR2 (germline): DFQATT, SNEGSKA (reference sequence). CDR3 nucleotides: TGCAGTGCTAGTCCTGCGGTAGCGGGTTACGAGCAGTACTTC. As protein: CSASPAVAGYEQYF.

The chain recombines TRBV5-1 with TRBJ1-1; D may be TRBD1 (5 bases). The CDR3 spans 13 residues. From germline, CDR1 is SGHRS and CDR2 YFSETQ. Trimming cost V 0 bases and J 6 bases, with 9 bases left between them. DNA for the CDR3: TGCGCCAGCAGCTTGGCGGGGGTCGCTGAAGCTTTCTTT. It specifies CASSLAGVAEAFF.

The V gene is TRBV7-2, the J gene TRBJ1-3, with no clear D. V was clipped by 2 bases and J by 0 bases, with 14 bases between them. The germline V gene encodes CDR1 SGHTA and CDR2 FQGNSA. This CDR3 region has 17 residues. In nucleotides, the CDR3 is TGTGCCAGCAGCTTATCCTCCGACTCCGTCTCTGGAAACACCATATATTTT. The encoded protein is CASSLSSDSVSGNTIYF.

The rearrangement uses TRBV5-4 and TRBJ2-5, with D perhaps given as TRBD1 or TRBD2 (5 bases each). Trimming left V 2 bases short and J 3 bases short, with 8 bases between. The germline V gene has CDR1 SGHNT and CDR2 YYREEE (reference sequence). The CDR3 is 13 amino acids. The CDR3: CASSFQGEETQYF. The CDR3 coding sequence is TGTGCCAGCAGCTTTCAGGGAGAAGAGACCCAGTACTTC.

This clone occurred once. The gene calls are TRBV5-4 and TRBJ1-5; perhaps TRBD1 as D (5 bases). The length of the CDR3 is 12 residues. CDR1 and CDR2 (germline): SGHNT, YYREEE (reference sequence). V lost 5 bases, J lost 10 bases, and 13 bases lay in between. CDR3 DNA sequence: TGTGCCAGCAGTTCCCTCCAGGGACCCCAGCATTTT. It is translated as CASSSLQGPQHF.